This is a list of T cell receptor beta chains from one sample in a study of blood T cells in healthy people across ages. Each CDR3 protein is one row after TCRdb ran MiXCR on the 5' RACE reads. Among approximately 850,000 distinct CDR3 sequences listed, 44% were seen once. Specimen: blood. These receptors were obtained from a man aged 60 to 75 in good health. Both conserved end residues are part of each CDR3. D genes are given only for firm matches. Clone size is shown for a subset of rows, as once, few, many or a class of expanded clone.

j_call	clone_size	d_call	v_call	cdr3_aa	cdr3_nt
TRBJ2-7	many	TRBD1	TRBV29-1	CSATGQAGPYEQYF	TGCAGCGCTACAGGACAGGCCGGGCCCTACGAGCAGTACTTC
TRBJ1-1	-	-	TRBV27	CASRPDRQNTEAFF	TGTGCCAGCAGACCGGACAGACAAAACACTGAAGCTTTCTTT
TRBJ2-7	-	-	TRBV12-3/TRBV12-4	CASSFSGLLGEQYF	TGTGCCAGCAGTTTTTCCGGTCTCCTCGGCGAGCAGTACTTC
TRBJ2-7	-	TRBD2	TRBV3-1	CASSHAFGTSGPNSYEQYF	TGTGCCAGCAGCCACGCCTTCGGGACTAGCGGGCCTAATTCCTACGAGCAGTACTTC
TRBJ2-3	-	TRBD1	TRBV7-9	CASSKGDRGLDTQYF	TGTGCCAGCAGCAAGGGGGACAGGGGATTAGATACGCAGTATTTT
TRBJ2-1	-	TRBD2	TRBV27	CASSLSKGLAGNYNEQFF	TGTGCCAGCAGTTTATCGAAGGGTCTAGCGGGGAACTACAATGAGCAGTTCTTC
TRBJ2-1	few	-	TRBV2	CASSAMNNEQFF	TGTGCCAGCAGTGCCATGAACAATGAGCAGTTCTTC
TRBJ1-5	many	TRBD1	TRBV2	CASSGDRGGVQPQHF	TGTGCCAGCAGCGGGGACAGGGGTGGGGTTCAGCCCCAGCATTTT
TRBJ2-3	-	-	TRBV11-2	CASSSGAPVDSQYF	TGTGCCAGCAGCTCGGGGGCCCCAGTAGATTCGCAGTATTTT
TRBJ2-7	few	-	TRBV4-1	CASSQVAGEAYEQYF	TGCGCCAGCAGCCAAGTAGCAGGAGAAGCCTACGAGCAGTACTTC
TRBJ2-7	-	-	TRBV11-2	CASSLGFMSTSITAGYEQYF	TGTGCCAGCAGCTTAGGGTTTATGAGTACTTCCATAACCGCGGGTTACGAGCAGTACTTC
TRBJ2-1	-	TRBD1	TRBV7-2	CASSLQGVLSYNEQFF	TGTGCCAGCAGCTTACAGGGGGTTCTATCCTACAATGAGCAGTTCTTC
TRBJ2-5	-	-	TRBV29-1	CSVLDSQETQYF	TGCAGCGTGCTGGACAGCCAAGAGACCCAGTACTTC
TRBJ2-7	-	TRBD1	TRBV20-1	CSASLAPGTGYYEQYF	TGCAGTGCTAGCCTCGCCCCCGGGACAGGGTACTACGAGCAGTACTTC
TRBJ1-2	few	-	TRBV7-9	CASSWTVGFHLDGGYTF	TGTGCCAGCAGCTGGACAGTTGGTTTTCATTTGGATGGTGGCTACACCTTC
TRBJ2-1	-	-	TRBV27	CASSLLPPATREQFF	TGTGCCAGCAGTTTACTACCCCCAGCCACGAGGGAGCAGTTCTTC
TRBJ1-2	-	-	TRBV11-3	CASSPGGHGYTF	TGTGCCAGCAGCCCAGGCGGCCATGGCTACACCTTC
TRBJ2-1	few	TRBD1	TRBV20-1	CSARAGTGVNNEQFF	TGCAGTGCTAGAGCCGGGACAGGGGTTAATAATGAGCAGTTCTTC
TRBJ2-7	few	TRBD2	TRBV5-1	CASSLGRGSRSYEQYF	TGCGCCAGCAGCTTGGGGCGCGGGAGTCGGTCCTACGAGCAGTACTTC
TRBJ2-3	few	TRBD2	TRBV11-2	CASSLVSRGGLDTQYF	TGTGCCAGCAGCTTAGTGTCCCGCGGGGGTCTCGATACGCAGTATTTT
TRBJ2-5	-	-	TRBV6-2/TRBV6-3	CASSRRRLDETQYF	TGTGCCAGCAGCCGGAGGAGACTAGATGAGACCCAGTACTTC
TRBJ1-5	-	-	TRBV27	CASSQTVFQPQHF	TGTGCCAGCAGCCAGACAGTATTTCAGCCCCAGCATTTT
TRBJ2-4	few	TRBD1	TRBV6-5	CASRTDRGGKNIQYF	TGTGCCAGCAGAACCGACAGGGGTGGCAAAAACATTCAGTACTTC
TRBJ2-1	-	-	TRBV6-2/TRBV6-3	CACSYLGRSGVYNEQFF	TGTGCCTGCAGTTACTTGGGACGCAGCGGAGTCTACAATGAGCAGTTCTTC
TRBJ1-1	-	-	TRBV5-1	CVSSLRGSTEAFF	TGCGTCAGCAGCTTGAGAGGGAGCACTGAAGCTTTCTTT
TRBJ1-4	-	TRBD1	TRBV20-1	CSARGGQELFF	TGCAGTGCTAGAGGTGGACAGGAACTGTTTTTT
TRBJ1-2	few	-	TRBV6-1	CASSEAWAVVGYTF	TGTGCCAGCAGTGAAGCTTGGGCAGTTGTTGGCTACACCTTC
TRBJ2-1	-	TRBD1	TRBV7-2	CASSLQGAAANEQFF	TGTGCCAGCAGCTTACAGGGGGCGGCAGCCAATGAGCAGTTCTTC
TRBJ2-5	-	-	TRBV7-8	CASSSTRVQETQYF	TGTGCCAGCAGCTCGACCAGGGTCCAAGAGACCCAGTACTTC
TRBJ2-7	-	TRBD2	TRBV7-2	CASSSTWTSGASEQYF	TGTGCCAGCAGCTCGACCTGGACTAGCGGGGCAAGCGAGCAGTACTTC
TRBJ2-5	few	-	TRBV18	CASSHRAQGDFGETQYF	TGTGCCAGCTCCCACCGGGCCCAGGGCGACTTCGGAGAGACCCAGTACTTC
TRBJ1-1	-	-	TRBV4-3	CASSQESGGFAEAFF	TGCGCCAGCAGCCAAGAAAGCGGGGGGTTCGCTGAAGCTTTCTTT
TRBJ2-1	-	-	TRBV3-1	CASSQYPGLINEQFF	TGTGCCAGCAGCCAATACCCGGGACTCATAAATGAGCAGTTCTTC
TRBJ2-4	once	-	TRBV28	CASSLGSVVQYF	TGTGCCAGCAGTTTGGGATCAGTCGTTCAGTACTTC
TRBJ2-5	few	-	TRBV7-2	CASSLRQAQETQYF	TGTGCCAGCAGCTTGAGACAGGCACAAGAGACCCAGTACTTC
TRBJ2-5	-	-	TRBV25-1	CASSLAGGGYQETQYF	TGTGCCAGCAGCCTCGCAGGGGGGGGGTACCAAGAGACCCAGTACTTC
TRBJ2-7	-	-	TRBV20-1	CSALIGSSYEQYF	TGCAGTGCCTTAATCGGGAGCTCCTACGAGCAGTACTTC
TRBJ2-7	-	-	TRBV6-2/TRBV6-3	CASSYRLQPYF	TGTGCCAGCAGTTACAGGCTTCAGCCGTACTTC
TRBJ1-4	-	TRBD1	TRBV30	CAWNRPGQPNEKLFF	TGTGCCTGGAATCGACCGGGACAGCCAAATGAAAAACTGTTTTTT
TRBJ2-4	-	-	TRBV28	CASSLILAKNIQYF	TGTGCCAGCAGTTTGATCTTAGCCAAAAACATTCAGTACTTC
TRBJ2-6	-	-	TRBV7-2	CASSLIRGSGANVLTF	TGTGCCAGCAGCCTTATAAGGGGTTCTGGGGCCAACGTCCTGACTTTC
TRBJ1-2	-	-	TRBV11-3	CASSPSPVYGYTF	TGTGCCAGCAGCCCCAGCCCTGTCTATGGCTACACCTTC
TRBJ2-3	few	-	TRBV5-1	CASSHGTLSTDTQYF	TGCGCCAGCAGCCACGGGACTCTCAGCACAGATACGCAGTATTTT
TRBJ2-5	-	TRBD1	TRBV27	CASSYHYLGQGQETQYF	TGTGCCAGCAGTTACCACTACCTGGGACAGGGGCAAGAGACCCAGTACTTC
TRBJ2-4	-	TRBD1	TRBV20-1	CSARPPVGQHKNIQYF	TGCAGTGCTAGACCCCCCGTGGGACAGCACAAAAACATTCAGTACTTC
TRBJ2-7	few	TRBD1	TRBV25-1	CASSILYGQGFYEQYF	TGTGCCAGCTCGATCTTATACGGACAGGGATTCTACGAGCAGTACTTC
TRBJ2-7	many	-	TRBV7-9	CASSLTLYEQYF	TGTGCCAGCAGCCTGACGCTTTACGAGCAGTACTTC
TRBJ1-4	few	-	TRBV7-2	CASSLGFKVTNEKLFF	TGTGCCAGCAGCTTAGGGTTTAAGGTTACTAATGAAAAACTGTTTTTT
TRBJ2-5	-	TRBD2	TRBV15	CATSRDAAGPGEQYF	TGTGCCACCAGCAGAGACGCAGCGGGGCCTGGAGAGCAGTACTTC
TRBJ2-2	few	-	TRBV7-2	CASRADSTNTGELFF	TGTGCCAGCAGGGCTGACAGCACGAACACCGGGGAGCTGTTTTTT
TRBJ2-7	-	TRBD2	TRBV20-1	CSAMRGAYEQYF	TGCAGTGCTATGCGGGGGGCCTACGAGCAGTACTTC
TRBJ2-7	-	TRBD2	TRBV5-1	CASSLEGLAYYEQYF	TGCGCCAGCAGCTTGGAGGGACTAGCTTATTACGAGCAGTACTTC
TRBJ2-3	-	-	TRBV5-6	CASSFVGAPTDTQYF	TGTGCCAGCAGCTTTGTTGGAGCCCCCACAGATACGCAGTATTTT
TRBJ2-5	-	-	TRBV18	CASSPLSATTETQYF	TGTGCCAGCTCACCATTATCCGCGACGACGGAGACCCAGTACTTC
TRBJ2-3	-	-	TRBV7-2	CASDSRSPSTDTQYF	TGTGCCAGCGACAGTCGGTCGCCGAGCACAGATACGCAGTATTTT
TRBJ2-7	few	TRBD1	TRBV18	CASSPRVSGGASYEQYF	TGTGCCAGCTCACCAAGGGTCTCAGGGGGCGCTTCCTACGAGCAGTACTTC
TRBJ1-2	many	-	TRBV10-3	CAISEPGDGYTF	TGTGCCATCAGTGAGCCAGGGGATGGCTACACCTTC
TRBJ2-3	-	TRBD1	TRBV10-3	CAISEVSSGQGDTQYF	TGTGCCATCAGTGAGGTGTCGTCAGGACAGGGGGATACGCAGTATTTT
TRBJ2-1	few	TRBD2	TRBV9	CASSVGDGGADEQFF	TGTGCCAGCAGCGTAGGGGACGGGGGGGCCGATGAGCAGTTCTTC
TRBJ2-3	-	-	TRBV28	CASSPRGGRHTDTQYF	TGTGCCAGCAGTCCGCGGGGCGGGCGACACACAGATACGCAGTATTTT